This T cell receptor (beta chain) emerged from a study of T cells in pancreatic ductal adenocarcinoma. The protocol was immunoSEQ multiplex PCR, while the TCRdb copy is restricted to in-frame clones and leaves out a portion. Among around 94,000 clones listed, roughly 96% were seen once. The count of this clone is one. Surgery without prior neoadjuvant therapy was the treatment of the selected pancreatic ductal adenocarcinoma patients. The CDR3 has 11 amino acids. V gave up 10 bases and J gave up 5 bases, with 11 bases separating them. The origin of this receptor is a human donor with pancreatic ductal adenocarcinoma. The chain is built from TRBV23-1 and TRBJ2-5; no definite D call. TRBV23-1 is reported as an ORF; its role is uncertain. Sequenced material: PBMCs. CDR3 sequence: CATPGWETQYF. In nucleotides, the CDR3 is TGCGCCACCCCGGGTTGGGAGACCCAGTACTTC.